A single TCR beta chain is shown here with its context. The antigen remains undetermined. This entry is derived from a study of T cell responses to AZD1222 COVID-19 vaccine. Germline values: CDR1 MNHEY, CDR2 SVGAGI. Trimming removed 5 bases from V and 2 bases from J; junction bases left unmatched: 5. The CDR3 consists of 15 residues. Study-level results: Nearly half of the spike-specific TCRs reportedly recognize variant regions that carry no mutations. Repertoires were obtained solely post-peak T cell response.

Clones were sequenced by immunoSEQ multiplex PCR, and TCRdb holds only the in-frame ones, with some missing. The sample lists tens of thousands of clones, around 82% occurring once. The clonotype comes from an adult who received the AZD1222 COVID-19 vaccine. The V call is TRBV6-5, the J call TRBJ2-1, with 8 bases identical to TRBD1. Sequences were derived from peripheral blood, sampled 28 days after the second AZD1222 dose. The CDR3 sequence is CASSRTGRTYNEQFF. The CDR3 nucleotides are TGTGCCAGCAGTCGGACAGGGCGGACCTACAATGAGCAGTTCTTC.